This entry features one T cell receptor (beta chain) sequence. Using its own MiXCR run on the 5' RACE reads, TCRdb lists one record per CDR3 protein. The repertoire holds roughly 620,000 distinct CDR3 sequences, with roughly 17% as singletons. The data are from a study of T-cell memory formation after mild COVID-19. Germline-derived CDR1 and CDR2 are SGHNT and YENEEA. V was pared by 3 bases and J by 8 bases, with 3 bases of the junction left unmatched. The CDR3 extends over 14 amino acids. The rearrangement joins TRBV11-3 to TRBJ2-1; 11 bases match TRBD2. The source material was PBMCs or a T cell subset sorted from them (not recorded which). This receptor was identified in an adult woman who had mild COVID-19 (a few samples of this study predate the infection). Cell type and time point are not known. CDR3 loop: CASSFDSGRDEQFF. In nucleotides, the CDR3 is TGTGCCAGCAGCTTTGATAGCGGGAGGGATGAGCAGTTCTTC.